The T cell receptor beta chain under discussion was sequenced for a study of liver allograft versus peripheral blood T cells. Background on the study: Blood and transplanted-liver T cell receptor repertoires from recipients were compared. Notes on the study in general: Reportedly, the T cell receptor repertoires present inside liver allografts differed from those in peripheral blood.

This CDR3 comprises 12 residues. V lost 6 bases, J lost 10 bases, and 6 bases stayed unmatched. Germline V gives CDR1 DFQATT, CDR2 SNEGSKA (reference sequence). TCRdb called the reads again in MiXCR, with one record for every CDR3 protein. The table includes over a thousand distinct CDR3 sequences, about 16% detected once. Turning to this clonotype: The antigen remains unidentified. This likely traces to a read error, being one base from a far larger clone.

The receptor comes from a human patient who had a liver transplant. Some T cells may be the graft donor's. The gene calls are TRBV20-1 and TRBJ2-1, with TRBD2 identical over 10 bases. Here the CDR3 reads CSALAGVNEQFF. CDR3 DNA sequence: TGCAGTGCCCTAGCGGGAGTGAACGAGCAGTTCTTC.